This TCR beta chain was found in a study of glioma-infiltrating T cells. Study-wide findings and caveats: Above-expected tissue-blood divergence occurred in all gliomas, most in low-grade ones.

Germline lookup yields CDR1 GTSNPN and CDR2 SVGIG (reference sequence). The CDR3 has 13 amino acids. Deletions cut 0 bases from V and 1 base from J, with 6 bases between. Notes on this clonotype: Antigen unknown.

TCR alpha and beta CDR3 regions were amplified from RNA using iRepertoire nested multiplex PCR. TCRdb recomputed calls from the multiplex PCR reads with MiXCR, one row per CDR3 protein. This table has 160,000 or so distinct CDR3 sequences, about 46% appearing once. The rearrangement links TRBV30 to TRBJ1-1; D gene ambiguous. Sequenced input: glioma tissue, nonneoplastic brain tissue, or PBMCs (not recorded which). The origin of this receptor is a human donor with low-grade glioma or glioblastoma, undergoing nonglioma brain surgery, or in good health (not recorded which). The CDR3 spells CAWSVGRNTEAFF. The CDR3, as DNA: TGTGCCTGGAGTGTAGGACGGAACACTGAAGCTTTCTTT.